The T cell receptor beta chain described here comes from a study of vaccination effects on CD4 cells after COVID-19. Study-level background: Either the BNT162b2 or mRNA-1273 vaccine was given to participants in two doses.

Concerning this clone: Its antigen is not identified.

The ViraFEST assay expanded antigen-specific CD4+ T cells with viral peptide pools before sequencing. Scientists isolated CD4+ T cells after an approximately 10-day culture period ended. From March to December 2020, the person had a SARS-CoV-2 infection that was confirmed by PCR. Days 3 and 7 were when half the medium was replaced with IL-2 medium. Study-level points and caveats: After vaccination, at late timepoints, clones induced by infection and by vaccine contracted markedly.

The J segment lost 6 bases and the V segment lost 3 bases, leaving 8 bases of the junction unmatched. This CDR3 has 15 residues. CDR1 SGHTA and CDR2 FQGNSA come from the germline V gene. Here immunoSEQ multiplex PCR was the method, and the copy in TCRdb shows in-frame clones only, minus some. Of about 40,000 clones listed, roughly 66% are singletons. This sequence originates from a human donor who had a prior SARS-CoV-2 infection. The rearrangement uses TRBV7-2 and TRBJ2-3; 8 positions match TRBD2. This specimen consisted of CD4+ T cells from PBMCs cultured with a peptide pool, obtained before COVID-19 vaccination. The CDR3 DNA sequence: TGTGCCAGCAGCTTTACAGCGGGGGTTGGGGATACGCAGTATTTT. Translation: CASSFTAGVGDTQYF.